The 18 T cell receptor beta chains presented below share a single source sample, sequenced in a study of response to subunit inactivated influenza vaccine. TCRdb re-called the RT-PCR reads with MiXCR, one entry per CDR3 protein. The sample lists some 500,000 distinct CDR3 sequences; approximately 12% were seen once. The specimen was PBMCs from blood, collected 40 to 50 days after vaccination. Receptor source: a man in his fifties who received an inactivated influenza vaccine.

This sequence joins TRBV11-2 and TRBJ2-1; 7 nucleotides match TRBD1. V gave up 3 bases and J gave up 6 bases; unmatched junction bases: 2. This CDR3 region has 13 residues. Germline CDR1 is SGHAT and CDR2 is FQNNGV. The CDR3 reads CASSLTGTNEQFF. CDR3 bases: TGTGCCAGCAGCTTGACAGGGACCAATGAGCAGTTCTTC.

There are a few counts of this clonotype. The gene calls are TRBV7-2 and TRBJ2-5; tentatively, D is TRBD2 (6 bases). The CDR3 loop spans 16 amino acids. Germline V gene lookup returns CDR1 SGHTA and CDR2 FQGNSA. V was pared by 5 bases and J by 5 bases, with 21 bases between. CDR3: CASSQGRVRRDETQYF. The CDR3 bases are TGTGCCAGCAGCCAAGGGCGGGTGAGGAGGGATGAGACCCAGTACTTC. The variable domain in full, with the rest retrieved from reference TRBV7-2 and TRBJ2-5, is GAGVSQSPSNKVTEKGKDVELRCDPISGHTALYWYRQSLGQGLEFLIYFQGNSAPDKSGLPSDRFSAERTGGSVSTLTIQRTQQEDSAVYLCASSQGRVRRDETQYFGPGTRLLVL.

This chain joins TRBV4-2 and TRBJ2-1; 15 bases are a match to TRBD2. Germline V gives CDR1 LGHNA, CDR2 YNFKEQ. V trimming: 1 base; J trimming: 8 bases; junction bases outside the gene matches: 3. This CDR3 has 16 amino acids. The CDR3 DNA follows: TGTGCCAGCAGCCAAGGGACTAGCGGGGGGGCCTATGAGCAGTTCTTC. As protein: CASSQGTSGGAYEQFF.

This clonotype has more than one count but fewer than ten. The chain recombines TRBV10-2 with TRBJ2-1; 9 bases align to TRBD2. The CDR3 contains 17 residues. Trimming cost V 10 bases and J 7 bases; bases outside gene matches: 20. Germline V CDR1 and CDR2: WSHSY, SAAADI. In DNA, the CDR3 is TGCGCCATCTCCTTAGGCGGGGGGGCCTATTTGGGTAATGAGCAGTTCTTC. Its translation: CAISLGGGAYLGNEQFF.

The V gene is TRBV20-1, the J gene TRBJ2-3; 9 nucleotides line up with TRBD2. This CDR3 region has 17 residues. The V segment lost 0 bases and the J segment 0 bases; nucleotides outside the gene matches: 7. Germline V gene sequence: CDR1 DFQATT, CDR2 SNEGSKA (reference sequence). CDR3 residues: CSARDLLAGTSTDTQYF. The CDR3 nucleotides read TGCAGTGCTAGAGATCTTCTAGCGGGGACTAGCACAGATACGCAGTATTTT.

This clonotype has a handful of counts. The V gene is TRBV7-2, the J gene TRBJ2-1; TRBD2 agrees at 7 bases. Germline CDR1 reads SGHTA; CDR2 reads FQGNSA. The CDR3 extends over 15 amino acids. J was trimmed by 9 bases and V by 4 bases; bases with no gene match: 12. CDR3 in DNA: TGTGCCAGCAGCTCCACGGGCGCGGGAGTGAGTGAGCAGTTCTTC. Translating it yields CASSSTGAGVSEQFF.

In its sample, this clonotype was seen many times. This chain uses TRBV19 with TRBJ1-1, with D unclear. The ends were cut back, 6 bases at V and 3 bases at J, with 8 bases in the middle. Germline V gene sequence: CDR1 LNHDA, CDR2 SQIVND (reference sequence). The CDR3 runs 12 residues. The chain's CDR3 is CASRIGDTEAFF. The CDR3 bases are TGTGCCAGTAGAATTGGTGACACTGAAGCTTTCTTT. The variable domain in full, with the rest retrieved from reference TRBV19 and TRBJ1-1, is DGGITQSPKYLFRKEGQNVTLSCEQNLNHDAMYWYRQDPGQGLRLIYYSQIVNDFQKGDIAEGYSVSREKKESFPLTVTSAQKNPTAFYLCASRIGDTEAFFGQGTRLTVV.

The rearrangement joins TRBV4-1 to TRBJ1-4, with D possibly TRBD1 on 5 matching bases. V was clipped by 1 base and J by 5 bases, with 11 bases between them. This CDR3 is 15 amino acids long. Germline V gene data show CDR1 as MGHRA and CDR2 as YSYEKL. DNA of the CDR3: TGCGCCAGCAGCCAAGGAGACAGCCTCAATGAAAAACTGTTTTTT. Residues: CASSQGDSLNEKLFF.

This clonotype occurred a few times. The chain carries TRBV5-1 and TRBJ2-2; no firm D call. This CDR3 comprises 14 residues. Trimming stripped 9 bases from V and 1 base from J, with 13 bases between. From germline, CDR1 is SGHRS and CDR2 YFSETQ. CDR3 coding DNA: TGCGCCACCACGATGGCGTTGAACACCGGGGAGCTGTTTTTT. It encodes CATTMALNTGELFF.

This clonotype was recorded many times. The chain carries TRBV29-1 and TRBJ2-7; no firm D call. The germline gives CDR1 SQVTM, CDR2 ANQGSEA. V gave up 3 bases and J gave up 4 bases, with 7 bases separating them. CDR3 length: 11 amino acids. CDR3 protein: CSVEAGYEQYF. The CDR3 bases are TGCAGCGTTGAGGCAGGATACGAGCAGTACTTC.

This clonotype showed up many times. The CDR3 loop is CASSPGLAASYEQYF. The CDR3 region has the DNA TGTGCCAGCTCACCTGGACTAGCGGCCTCCTACGAGCAGTACTTC. The chain couples TRBV18 to TRBJ2-7, with 10 bases identical to TRBD2. The germline CDR1 and CDR2 sequences are KGHSH and LQKENI. With V trimmed by 3 bases and J by 0 bases, 2 bases remained unmatched. The CDR3 length is 15 residues. Filled out from reference TRBV18 and TRBJ2-7, the complete variable domain reads NAGVMQNPRHLVRRRGQEARLRCSPMKGHSHVYWYRQLPEEGLKFMVYLQKENIIDESGMPKERFSAEFPKEGPSILRIQQVVRGDSAAYFCASSPGLAASYEQYFGPGTRLTVT.

The sample holds a few counts of this clonotype. The CDR3 nucleotides read TGTGCCAGCACCTCCCAGGGGGAAGAAGCTTTCTTT. Its protein product is CASTSQGEEAFF. This chain connects TRBV5-6 to TRBJ1-1, with TRBD1 matching 7 bases. This CDR3 is built from 12 residues. With V trimmed by 6 bases and J by 8 bases, 7 bases remained unmatched. The germline V gene has CDR1 SGHDT and CDR2 YYEEEE.

The table lists this clonotype with a few counts. The genes are TRBV4-3 and TRBJ1-2; D is ambiguous. The CDR3 has 14 residues. V lost 0 bases to trimming and J lost 4 bases, with 9 bases between them. The germline CDR1 and CDR2 sequences are LGHNA and YSLEER. The chain's CDR3 is CASSQDRTTYGYTF. The CDR3 DNA reads as TGCGCCAGCAGCCAAGATCGGACTACCTATGGCTACACCTTC.

This clonotype has a handful of counts. The rearrangement joins TRBV7-2 to TRBJ1-5; 7 bases are a match to TRBD1. J lost 6 bases, V lost 3 bases, and 8 bases had no gene match. Per germline, CDR1 SGHTA and CDR2 FQGNSA. There are 15 residues in the CDR3. CDR3 in amino acids: CASSFNRGIGQPQHF. For the CDR3, the DNA is TGTGCCAGCAGCTTTAACAGGGGAATTGGTCAGCCCCAGCATTTT.

This clonotype was counted between two and nine times. The gene calls are TRBV20-1 and TRBJ2-3; D ambiguous. Per the germline V gene, CDR1 is DFQATT and CDR2 is SNEGSKA (reference sequence). The CDR3 covers 13 residues. Trimming stripped 4 bases from V and 4 bases from J, with 12 bases between. This chain's CDR3 is CSAKDPGADTQYF. CDR3 nucleotide sequence: TGCAGTGCTAAAGACCCCGGCGCAGATACGCAGTATTTT.

Here the CDR3 reads CASSPKLGITYEQYF. CDR3 coding DNA: TGTGCCAGCAGCCCAAAACTGGGAATAACCTACGAGCAGTACTTC. The chain carries TRBV3-1 and TRBJ2-7; D gene uncertain. V was trimmed by 4 bases and J by 2 bases, leaving 15 bases between them. Germline V lookup: CDR1 LGHDT, CDR2 YNNKEL (reference sequence). This CDR3 is built from 15 residues.

This clonotype was detected ten times or more. The chain uses TRBV27 and TRBJ2-3; D is unclear. CDR1 is MNHEY and CDR2 is SMNVEV in the germline V gene (reference sequence). CDR3 length equals 13 residues. V lost 5 bases and J 3 bases, leaving 9 bases between the germline ends. CDR3 bases: TGTGCCAGCAGTCCCCTCTCTACAGATACGCAGTATTTT. Translation: CASSPLSTDTQYF.

In its sample, this clonotype was seen many times. The rearrangement joins TRBV14 to TRBJ2-7, with a tentative D call TRBD1 (6 bases). Per the germline V gene, CDR1 is SGHDN and CDR2 is FVKESK. V was shortened by 2 bases and J by 10 bases, with 15 bases between the two germline ends. The CDR3 totals 13 residues. The CDR3 DNA reads as TGTGCCAGCAGCCAAAGGGGGAATGGGCGACAGTACTTC. Its protein product is CASSQRGNGRQYF. Full variable domain (remainder filled in from reference TRBV14 and TRBJ2-7): EAGVTQFPSHSVIEKGQTVTLRCDPISGHDNLYWYRRVMGKEIKFLLHFVKESKQDESGMPNNRFLAERTGGTYSTLKVQPAELEDSGVYFCASSQRGNGRQYFGPGTRLTVT.